This is a list of T cell receptor beta chains from one sample in a study of blood T cells in healthy people across ages. MiXCR was run by TCRdb on the 5' RACE reads, yielding one entry per CDR3 protein. The table includes more than 750,000 distinct CDR3 sequences, 25% to 35% detected once. These data also formed part of another study, on T cells of mothers and their children.

The sample was blood. The receptors were sampled from a woman aged 40 to 50 in good health. Each CDR3 is given with its conserved first and last residue. Fields, in order: clone size, J gene, D gene, V gene, CDR3 protein, CDR3 DNA. A D gene is named only where the DNA matches it firmly. The listing skips clone size in some rows; elsewhere it reads once, few, many or a size class.

clone size: .
J gene: TRBJ2-7
D gene: TRBD2
V gene: TRBV2
CDR3 protein: CASRGGRLAIGEQYF
CDR3 DNA: TGTGCCAGCAGGGGAGGGAGACTAGCTATAGGTGAGCAGTACTTC

clone size: many
J gene: TRBJ2-1
D gene: TRBD1
V gene: TRBV28
CDR3 protein: CASDPGTGDHNEQFF
CDR3 DNA: TGTGCCAGTGATCCCGGGACAGGGGATCACAATGAGCAGTTCTTC

clone size: .
J gene: TRBJ2-1
D gene: TRBD1
V gene: TRBV6-4
CDR3 protein: CASTEDPGQGSNKQFF
CDR3 DNA: TGTGCCAGCACCGAAGATCCGGGACAGGGGTCGAATAAGCAGTTCTTC

clone size: few
J gene: TRBJ2-3
D gene: TRBD2
V gene: TRBV7-6
CDR3 protein: CASSLMAGGREQYF
CDR3 DNA: TGTGCCAGCAGCTTAATGGCGGGGGGGCGTGAGCAGTATTTT

clone size: .
J gene: TRBJ2-5
D gene: .
V gene: TRBV13
CDR3 protein: CASSLWGTSQETQYF
CDR3 DNA: TGTGCCAGCAGCTTATGGGGGACATCCCAAGAGACCCAGTACTTC

clone size: .
J gene: TRBJ2-5
D gene: .
V gene: TRBV7-6
CDR3 protein: CASTYLGRGTQYF
CDR3 DNA: TGTGCCAGCACCTATCTGGGTCGGGGGACCCAGTACTTC

clone size: many
J gene: TRBJ2-7
D gene: .
V gene: TRBV28
CDR3 protein: CASGVSPDYEQYF
CDR3 DNA: TGTGCCAGCGGCGTTTCCCCTGACTACGAGCAGTACTTC

clone size: .
J gene: TRBJ2-2
D gene: TRBD1
V gene: TRBV20-1
CDR3 protein: CSARSSGGRTGELFF
CDR3 DNA: TGCAGTGCTAGGTCCTCAGGGGGTCGGACCGGGGAGCTGTTTTTT

clone size: few
J gene: TRBJ1-2
D gene: .
V gene: TRBV9
CDR3 protein: CASSASDEGYTF
CDR3 DNA: TGTGCTAGCAGCGCATCGGATGAAGGCTACACCTTC

clone size: many
J gene: TRBJ2-7
D gene: .
V gene: TRBV29-1
CDR3 protein: CSVEDGQTYEQYF
CDR3 DNA: TGCAGCGTTGAAGACGGCCAGACCTACGAGCAGTACTTC